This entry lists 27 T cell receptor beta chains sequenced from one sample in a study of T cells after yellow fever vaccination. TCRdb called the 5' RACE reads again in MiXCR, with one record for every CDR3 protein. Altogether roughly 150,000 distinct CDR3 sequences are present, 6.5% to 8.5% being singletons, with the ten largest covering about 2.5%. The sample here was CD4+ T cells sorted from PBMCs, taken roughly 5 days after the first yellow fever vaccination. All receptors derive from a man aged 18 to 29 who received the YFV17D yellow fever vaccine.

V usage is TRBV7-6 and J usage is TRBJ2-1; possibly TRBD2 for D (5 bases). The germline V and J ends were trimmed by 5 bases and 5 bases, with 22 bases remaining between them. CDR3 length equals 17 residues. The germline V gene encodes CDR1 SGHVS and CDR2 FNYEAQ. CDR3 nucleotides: TGTGCCAGCAGCCGATCTCCGACTATCGGGCGGAACAATGAGCAGTTCTTC. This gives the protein CASSRSPTIGRNNEQFF. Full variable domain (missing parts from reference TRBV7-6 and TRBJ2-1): GAGVSQSPRYKVTKRGQDVALRCDPISGHVSLYWYRQALGQGPEFLTYFNYEAQQDKSGLPNDRFSAERPEGSISTLTIQRTEQRDSAMYRCASSRSPTIGRNNEQFFGPGTRLTVL.

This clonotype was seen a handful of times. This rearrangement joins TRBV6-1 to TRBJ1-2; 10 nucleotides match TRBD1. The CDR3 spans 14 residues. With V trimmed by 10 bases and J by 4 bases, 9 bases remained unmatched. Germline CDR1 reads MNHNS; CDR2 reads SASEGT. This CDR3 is CATTRRDRGYGYTF. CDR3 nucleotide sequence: TGTGCCACCACACGCCGGGACAGGGGCTATGGCTACACCTTC.

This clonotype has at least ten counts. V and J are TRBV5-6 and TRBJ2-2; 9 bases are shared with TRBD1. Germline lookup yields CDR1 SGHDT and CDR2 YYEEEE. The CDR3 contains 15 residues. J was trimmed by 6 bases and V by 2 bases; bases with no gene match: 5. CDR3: CASSFGQGWAGELFF. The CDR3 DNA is TGTGCCAGCAGCTTTGGACAGGGGTGGGCCGGGGAGCTGTTTTTT. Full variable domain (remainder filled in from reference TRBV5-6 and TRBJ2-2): DAGVTQSPTHLIKTRGQQVTLRCSPKSGHDTVSWYQQALGQGPQFIFQYYEEEERQRGNFPDRFSGHQFPNYSSELNVNALLLGDSALYLCASSFGQGWAGELFFGEGSRLTVL.

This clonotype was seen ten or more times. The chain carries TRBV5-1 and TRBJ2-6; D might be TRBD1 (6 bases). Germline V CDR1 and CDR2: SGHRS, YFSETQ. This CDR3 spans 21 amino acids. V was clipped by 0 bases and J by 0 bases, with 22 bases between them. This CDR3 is CASSLAPGRILDSSGANVLTF. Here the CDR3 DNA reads TGCGCCAGCAGCTTGGCCCCTGGACGAATTTTGGACAGCTCTGGGGCCAACGTCCTGACTTTC.

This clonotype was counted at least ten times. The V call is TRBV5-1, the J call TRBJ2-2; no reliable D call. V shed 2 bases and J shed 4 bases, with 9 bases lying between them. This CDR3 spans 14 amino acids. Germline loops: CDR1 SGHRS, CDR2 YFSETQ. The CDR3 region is CASSFGRVTGELFF. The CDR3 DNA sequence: TGCGCCAGCAGCTTCGGCAGAGTCACCGGGGAGCTGTTTTTT.

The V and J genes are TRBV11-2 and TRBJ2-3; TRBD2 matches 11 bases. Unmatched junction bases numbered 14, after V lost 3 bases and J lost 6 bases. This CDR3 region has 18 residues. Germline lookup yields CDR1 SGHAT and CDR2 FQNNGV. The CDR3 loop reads CASSFFGLAGPHPDTQYF. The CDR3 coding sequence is TGTGCCAGCAGCTTTTTTGGACTAGCGGGCCCACACCCGGATACGCAGTATTTT. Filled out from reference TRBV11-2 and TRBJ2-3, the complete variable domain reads EAGVAQSPRYKIIEKRQSVAFWCNPISGHATLYWYQQILGQGPKLLIQFQNNGVVDDSQLPKDRFSAERLKGVDSTLKIQPAKLEDSAVYLCASSFFGLAGPHPDTQYFGPGTRLTVL.

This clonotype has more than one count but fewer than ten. CDR3 bases: TGTGCCAGCAGCTTAGATGGGGGGGCGCGGACCCAGTACTTC. Its translation is CASSLDGGARTQYF. The V and J genes are TRBV7-2 and TRBJ2-5; weak D call: TRBD2 (7 bases). CDR3 length: 14 amino acids. Germline CDR1 reads SGHTA; CDR2 reads FQGNSA. Trimming pared 1 base from V and 7 bases from J, leaving 13 bases between.

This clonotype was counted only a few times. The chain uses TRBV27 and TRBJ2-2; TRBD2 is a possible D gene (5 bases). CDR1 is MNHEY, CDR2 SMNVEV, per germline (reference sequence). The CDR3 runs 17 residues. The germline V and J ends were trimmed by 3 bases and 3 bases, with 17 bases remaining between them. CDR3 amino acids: CASSLLVSGSDTGELFF. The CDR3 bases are TGTGCCAGCAGTTTGTTAGTCTCGGGGTCGGACACCGGGGAGCTGTTTTTT.

The CDR3 region is CASSLWGRAGELFF. In nucleotides, the CDR3 is TGTGCCAGCAGTTTATGGGGGAGGGCCGGGGAGCTGTTTTTT. The chain links TRBV27 to TRBJ2-2; TRBD2 matches at 7 bases. V was pared by 1 base and J by 6 bases, with 2 bases of the junction left unmatched. CDR1 and CDR2 from the germline V gene are MNHEY and SMNVEV (reference sequence). The CDR3 is 14 residues long.

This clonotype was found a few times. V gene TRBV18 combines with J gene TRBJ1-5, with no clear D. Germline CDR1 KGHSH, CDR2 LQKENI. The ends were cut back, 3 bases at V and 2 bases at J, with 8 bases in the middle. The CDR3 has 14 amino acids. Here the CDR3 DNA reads TGTGCCAGCTCACCGGGGAACGGCAATCAGCCCCAGCATTTT. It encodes CASSPGNGNQPQHF.

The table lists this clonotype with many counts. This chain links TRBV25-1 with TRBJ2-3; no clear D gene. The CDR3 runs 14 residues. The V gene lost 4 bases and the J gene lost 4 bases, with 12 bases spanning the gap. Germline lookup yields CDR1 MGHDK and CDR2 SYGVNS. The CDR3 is CASSARGGPDTQYF. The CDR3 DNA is TGTGCCAGCAGTGCCAGAGGTGGGCCAGATACGCAGTATTTT.

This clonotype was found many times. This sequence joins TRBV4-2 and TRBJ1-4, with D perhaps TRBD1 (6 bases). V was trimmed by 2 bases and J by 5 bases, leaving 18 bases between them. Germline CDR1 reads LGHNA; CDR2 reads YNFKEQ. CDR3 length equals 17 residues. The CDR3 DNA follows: TGTGCCAGCAGCCAACGATGGACAGTGCAACTAAATGAAAAACTGTTTTTT. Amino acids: CASSQRWTVQLNEKLFF.

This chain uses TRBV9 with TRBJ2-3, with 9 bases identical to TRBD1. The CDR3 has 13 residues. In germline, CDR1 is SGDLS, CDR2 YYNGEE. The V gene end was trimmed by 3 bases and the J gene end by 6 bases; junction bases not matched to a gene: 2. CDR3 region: CASSDRGPDTQYF. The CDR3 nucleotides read TGTGCCAGCAGCGACAGGGGGCCGGATACGCAGTATTTT.

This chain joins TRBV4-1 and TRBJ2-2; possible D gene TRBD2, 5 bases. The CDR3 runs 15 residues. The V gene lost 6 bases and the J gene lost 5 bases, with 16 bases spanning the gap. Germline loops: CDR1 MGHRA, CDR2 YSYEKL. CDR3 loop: CASSRPTGSTGELFF. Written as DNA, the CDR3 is TGCGCCAGCAGTCGGCCGACGGGGTCGACCGGGGAGCTGTTTTTT.

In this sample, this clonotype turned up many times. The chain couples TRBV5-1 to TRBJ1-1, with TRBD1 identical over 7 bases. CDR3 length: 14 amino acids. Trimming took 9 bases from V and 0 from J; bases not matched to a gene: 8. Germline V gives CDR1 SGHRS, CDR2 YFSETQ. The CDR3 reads CATSLGTVNTEAFF. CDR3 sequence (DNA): TGCGCCACCTCGTTGGGGACAGTGAACACTGAAGCTTTCTTT.

The CDR3 sequence: CASSLETQGTATQYF. CDR3 sequence (DNA): TGTGCCAGCAGCTTGGAAACACAGGGGACCGCGACCCAGTACTTC. The chain employs TRBV5-4 and TRBJ2-5; 7 positions agree with TRBD1. V lost 0 bases and J lost 7; bases outside the gene matches: 9. The CDR3 extends over 15 amino acids. Germline assignment: CDR1 SGHNT and CDR2 YYREEE (reference sequence).

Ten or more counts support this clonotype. CDR3 bases: TGTGCCAGCAGTGAGGAGGGGCAGGGTAATTCACCCCTCCACTTT. Its protein is CASSEEGQGNSPLHF. The chain carries TRBV2 and TRBJ1-6; the D gene is possibly TRBD1 (5 bases). Trimming removed 3 bases at V and 6 bases at J, with 12 bases between. Germline lookup yields CDR1 SNHLY and CDR2 FYNNEI. The CDR3 contains 15 residues.

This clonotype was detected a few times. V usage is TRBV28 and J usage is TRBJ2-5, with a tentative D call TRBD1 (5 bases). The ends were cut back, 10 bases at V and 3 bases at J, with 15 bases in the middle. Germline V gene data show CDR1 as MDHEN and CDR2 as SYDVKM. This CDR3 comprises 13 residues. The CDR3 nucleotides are TGTGCCACCCGTCAGGGAAACAAAGAGACCCAGTACTTC. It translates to CATRQGNKETQYF.

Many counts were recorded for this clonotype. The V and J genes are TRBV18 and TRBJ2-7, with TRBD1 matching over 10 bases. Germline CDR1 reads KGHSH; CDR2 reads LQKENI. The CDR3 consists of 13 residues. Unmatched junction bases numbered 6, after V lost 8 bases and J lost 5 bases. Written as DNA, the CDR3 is TGTGCCAGCACCCGGACAGGGGGGGACGAGCAGTACTTC. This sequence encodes CASTRTGGDEQYF. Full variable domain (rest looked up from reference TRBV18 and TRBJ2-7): NAGVMQNPRHLVRRRGQEARLRCSPMKGHSHVYWYRQLPEEGLKFMVYLQKENIIDESGMPKERFSAEFPKEGPSILRIQQVVRGDSAAYFCASTRTGGDEQYFGPGTRLTVT.

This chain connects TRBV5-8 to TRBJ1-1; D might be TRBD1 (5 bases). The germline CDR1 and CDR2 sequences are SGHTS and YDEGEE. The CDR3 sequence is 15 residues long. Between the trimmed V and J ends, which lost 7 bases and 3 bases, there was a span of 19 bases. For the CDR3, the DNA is TGTGCCAGCTTGCGGGGGGACCCCCTTGACACTGAAGCTTTCTTT. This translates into CASLRGDPLDTEAFF.

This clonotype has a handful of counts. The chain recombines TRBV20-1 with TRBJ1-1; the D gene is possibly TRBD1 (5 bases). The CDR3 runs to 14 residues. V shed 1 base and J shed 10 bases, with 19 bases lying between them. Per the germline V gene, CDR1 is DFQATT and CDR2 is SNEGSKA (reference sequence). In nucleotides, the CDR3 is TGCAGTGCTAGAGGAAAGGGGCCCGAAACGGGAGCTTTCTTT. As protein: CSARGKGPETGAFF.

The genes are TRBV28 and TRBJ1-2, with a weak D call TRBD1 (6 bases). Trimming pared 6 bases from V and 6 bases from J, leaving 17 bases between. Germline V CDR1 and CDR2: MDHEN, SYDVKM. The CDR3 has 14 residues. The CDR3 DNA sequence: TGTGCCAGCAGAAGCCAGCGGGGGCGCGATGGCTACACCTTC. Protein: CASRSQRGRDGYTF.

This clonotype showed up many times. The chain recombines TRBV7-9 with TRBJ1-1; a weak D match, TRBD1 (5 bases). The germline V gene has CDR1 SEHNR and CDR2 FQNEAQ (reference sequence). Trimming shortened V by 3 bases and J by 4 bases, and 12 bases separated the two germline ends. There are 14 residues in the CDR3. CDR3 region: CASSLISRATEAFF. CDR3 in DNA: TGTGCCAGCAGCTTGATTTCCAGGGCCACTGAAGCTTTCTTT.

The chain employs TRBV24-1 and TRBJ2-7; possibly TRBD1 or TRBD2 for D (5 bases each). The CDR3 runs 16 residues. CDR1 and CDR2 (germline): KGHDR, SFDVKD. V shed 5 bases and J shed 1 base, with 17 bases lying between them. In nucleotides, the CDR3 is TGTGCCACCAGTGTGAGTGGGACGGTCGGATCCTACGAGCAGTACGTC. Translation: CATSVSGTVGSYEQYV.

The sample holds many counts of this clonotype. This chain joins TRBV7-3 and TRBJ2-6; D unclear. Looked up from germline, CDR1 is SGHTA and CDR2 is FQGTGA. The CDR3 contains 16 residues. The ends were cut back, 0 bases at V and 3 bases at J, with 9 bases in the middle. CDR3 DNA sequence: TGTGCCAGCAGCTTAACGACCAGTATTGGGGCCAACGTCCTGACTTTC. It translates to CASSLTTSIGANVLTF.

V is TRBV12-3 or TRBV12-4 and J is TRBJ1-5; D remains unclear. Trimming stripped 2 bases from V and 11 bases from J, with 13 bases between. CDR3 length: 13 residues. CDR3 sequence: CASSLILEGTQHF. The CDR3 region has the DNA TGTGCCAGCAGTTTAATACTGGAAGGGACCCAGCATTTT.

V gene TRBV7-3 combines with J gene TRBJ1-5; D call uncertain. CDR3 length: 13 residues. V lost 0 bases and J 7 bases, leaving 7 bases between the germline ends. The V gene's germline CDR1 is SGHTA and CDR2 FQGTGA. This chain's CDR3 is CASSLTPGQPQHF. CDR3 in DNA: TGTGCCAGCAGCTTAACCCCGGGACAGCCCCAGCATTTT.